The 23 T cell receptor beta chains below come from one sample, sequenced in a study of shared clonotypes between healthy human individuals. Here immunoSEQ multiplex PCR was the method, and the copy in TCRdb shows in-frame clones only, minus some. The sample carries about 560,000 clones, roughly 79% recorded once. The sequencing sample was made of PBMCs. Every receptor here comes from a middle-aged woman in good health. Some clones in this sample may be carry-over from other donors' samples.

This chain connects TRBV11-3 to TRBJ2-7, with D possibly being TRBD2 (7 bases). The germline CDR1 and CDR2 sequences are SGHNT and YENEEA. The V end lost 1 base, the J end lost 0 bases, and 13 bases lay between the germline ends. The CDR3 totals 16 residues. In nucleotides, the CDR3 is TGTGCCAGCAGCTTAGTGGGGGGAGGGGGCTCCTACGAGCAGTACTTC. Its protein product is CASSLVGGGGSYEQYF.

The chain combines TRBV5-6 with TRBJ1-2; TRBD1 aligns across 10 bases. Trimming removed 0 bases from V and 7 bases from J; junction bases left unmatched: 6. The CDR3 runs to 15 residues. CDR1 and CDR2 (germline): SGHDT, YYEEEE. CDR3 region: CASSLGRQGAFGYTF. Written as DNA, the CDR3 is TGTGCCAGCAGCTTGGGCAGACAGGGGGCTTTTGGCTACACCTTC.

This clone was seen ten or more times. The chain links TRBV27 to TRBJ1-1; 7 nucleotides agree with TRBD1. Unmatched junction bases numbered 5, after V lost 2 bases and J lost 8 bases. CDR1 is MNHEY, CDR2 SMNVEV, per germline (reference sequence). This CDR3 contains 13 residues. In nucleotides, the CDR3 is TGTGCCAGCAGTTTACCGGGACAGCGGGAAGCTTTCTTT. Protein: CASSLPGQREAFF.

The V call is TRBV5-4, the J call TRBJ1-1; D gene ambiguous. This CDR3 has 14 amino acids. The germline gives CDR1 SGHNT, CDR2 YYREEE (reference sequence). V shed 2 bases and J shed 3 bases, with 11 bases lying between them. The CDR3 sequence: CASSLAGSHTEAFF. The CDR3 nucleotides read TGTGCCAGCAGCTTAGCGGGCAGCCACACTGAAGCTTTCTTT.

This clone was observed a few times. The rearrangement links TRBV7-9 to TRBJ2-5, with D uncertain. The better agreement between TRBJ2-7 and the DNA end casts doubt on the J call. Germline values: CDR1 SEHNR, CDR2 FQNEAQ (reference sequence). The CDR3 runs 11 residues. CDR3 sequence (DNA): TGTGCCAGCAGCCGAAACTACGAGCAGTACTTC. It is translated as CASSRNYEQYF.

The V call is TRBV11-1, the J call TRBJ2-3; 10 nucleotides match TRBD2. CDR1 and CDR2 (germline): SGHAT, FQDESV (reference sequence). J lost 2 bases, V lost 5 bases, and 16 bases had no gene match. The CDR3 sequence is 19 residues long. In DNA, the CDR3 is TGTGCCAGCAGCCGAGCCAAACTCCGGACTAGCGGCTACACAGATACGCAGTATTTT. It specifies CASSRAKLRTSGYTDTQYF.

V is TRBV5-4 and J is TRBJ2-1, with D possibly called TRBD1 or TRBD2 (6 bases each). This CDR3 contains 13 residues. With 10 bases removed from V and 7 bases from J, the gap between germline ends came to 18 bases. The germline V gene encodes CDR1 SGHNT and CDR2 YYREEE (reference sequence). CDR3 sequence: CAWRTGRLNEQFF. The CDR3 DNA reads TGTGCCTGGAGAACAGGGAGGTTGAATGAGCAGTTCTTC.

This clone has a handful of counts. The V call is TRBV5-1, the J call TRBJ2-5; 13 bases are shared with TRBD2. V lost 3 bases, J lost 5 bases, and 7 bases stayed unmatched. Germline V lookup: CDR1 SGHRS, CDR2 YFSETQ. CDR3 size: 16 residues. CDR3 DNA: TGCGCCAGCAGCTACGGACTAGCGGGAGTTGGGGAGACCCAGTACTTC. Protein product: CASSYGLAGVGETQYF.

The CDR3 nucleotides are TGCGCCAGCAGCCAAGATACGGCCCCCGGGAATCGACCCCAGCATTTT. Translating gives CASSQDTAPGNRPQHF. V usage is TRBV4-1 and J usage is TRBJ1-5; D unclear. This CDR3 spans 16 amino acids. The V gene lost 0 bases and the J gene lost 10 bases, with 19 bases spanning the gap. Germline V gives CDR1 MGHRA, CDR2 YSYEKL.

V is TRBV7-9 and J is TRBJ1-1; the D gene is possibly TRBD1 (6 bases). The CDR3 consists of 15 residues. V was clipped by 5 bases and J by 0 bases, with 13 bases between them. Germline V gene lookup returns CDR1 SEHNR and CDR2 FQNEAQ (reference sequence). CDR3 bases: TGTGCCAGCAGCCGGCGGGGGGGCATGAACACTGAAGCTTTCTTT. It is translated as CASSRRGGMNTEAFF.

J is TRBJ2-5 and V is TRBV10-3; TRBD2 agrees at 8 bases. The germline gives CDR1 ENHRY, CDR2 SYGVKD. This CDR3 spans 17 amino acids. V gave up 0 bases and J gave up 5 bases; unmatched junction bases: 11. The CDR3 protein is CAISESGAGGLSETQYF. The CDR3 coding sequence is TGTGCCATCAGTGAGTCGGGGGCGGGAGGCCTTTCGGAGACCCAGTACTTC.

The genes are TRBV18 and TRBJ1-1; 8 nucleotides match TRBD1. The CDR3 consists of 16 residues. CDR1 is KGHSH, CDR2 LQKENI, per germline. V lost 3 bases, J lost 2 bases, and 8 bases stayed unmatched. The CDR3 protein is CASSPITGGINTEAFF. The CDR3 coding sequence is TGTGCCAGCTCACCGATTACAGGGGGAATCAACACTGAAGCTTTCTTT.

The chain uses TRBV5-1 and TRBJ2-3, with D tentatively TRBD1 or TRBD2 (7 bases each). The CDR3 has 17 amino acids. V shed 0 bases and J shed 6 bases, with 20 bases lying between them. CDR1 and CDR2 (germline): SGHRS, YFSETQ. The CDR3 reads CASSLVTGVLADDTQYF. CDR3 sequence (DNA): TGCGCCAGCAGCTTGGTTACAGGGGTGCTAGCGGACGATACGCAGTATTTT.

This chain joins TRBV5-4 and TRBJ2-7, with TRBD1 identical over 9 bases. V was clipped by 4 bases and J by 4 bases; unmatched bases: 9. The CDR3 spans 15 residues. In germline, CDR1 is SGHNT, CDR2 YYREEE (reference sequence). The CDR3 is CASSKRTGELYEQYF. The CDR3 nucleotides read TGTGCCAGCAGCAAAAGGACAGGGGAGCTTTACGAGCAGTACTTC.

This clone was observed a few times. The chain carries TRBV19 and TRBJ1-5, with no clear D. Trimming removed 10 bases from V and 5 bases from J, with 15 bases in between. This CDR3 has 13 residues. CDR1 and CDR2 from the germline V gene are LNHDA and SQIVND (reference sequence). CDR3 sequence (DNA): TGTGCCACCAGAGGAGGACCTTATCAGCCCCAGCATTTT. Translating it yields CATRGGPYQPQHF.

For the CDR3, the DNA is TGTGCCAGCAGTGAAGCGCGGAACTACTTCTCTGGAAACACCATATATTTT. It specifies CASSEARNYFSGNTIYF. The chain combines TRBV6-1 with TRBJ1-3, with D uncertain. The germline CDR1 and CDR2 sequences are MNHNS and SASEGT. Deletions cut 0 bases from V and 0 bases from J, with 12 bases between. CDR3 length: 17 residues.

The chain employs TRBV28 and TRBJ1-2; 9 bases match TRBD1. Germline CDR1 reads MDHEN; CDR2 reads SYDVKM. The CDR3 sequence is 13 residues long. Trimming at V came to 7 bases and at J to 4 bases, leaving 4 bases not matched to a gene. The CDR3 DNA reads as TGTGCCAGCACTAGGACAGGGGCCTATGGCTACACCTTC. Translation gives CASTRTGAYGYTF.

This chain links TRBV7-9 with TRBJ1-4; 7 nucleotides line up with TRBD1. The CDR3 has 15 amino acids. The germline V gene has CDR1 SEHNR and CDR2 FQNEAQ (reference sequence). The trim removed 5 bases at V and 0 bases at J, leaving 3 bases unmatched. In nucleotides, the CDR3 is TGTGCCAGCAGCGGGACAGCTTCAACTAATGAAAAACTGTTTTTT. Its translation is CASSGTASTNEKLFF.

The chain couples TRBV7-8 to TRBJ2-1; D possibly corresponds to TRBD2 (5 bases). Deletions cut 5 bases from V and 9 bases from J, with 26 bases between. Germline assignment: CDR1 SGHVS and CDR2 FQNEAQ. The CDR3 is 17 residues long. The CDR3 DNA reads as TGTGCCAGCAGCCCAACCTCCCGACTAATAGGTACAAGTGAGCAGTTCTTC. Protein: CASSPTSRLIGTSEQFF.

A word on this clone: The junction differs from germline at one of its ends, possibly a read error. The rearrangement links TRBV9 to TRBJ2-1; 8 bases line up with TRBD1. The CDR3 loop spans 13 amino acids. Germline CDR1 SGDLS, CDR2 YYNGEE. In nucleotides, the CDR3 is TGTGCCAGCAGCGTATATGGACAGGGATCATCCATCTTC. Its translation: CASSVYGQGSSIF.

The gene calls are TRBV25-1 and TRBJ2-7; D is unresolved. CDR1 is MGHDK, CDR2 SYGVNS, per germline. V lost 7 bases and J 0 bases, leaving 10 bases between the germline ends. This CDR3 spans 13 amino acids. The CDR3 loop is CASTFTPSYEQYF. CDR3 nucleotide sequence: TGTGCCAGCACTTTCACACCCTCCTACGAGCAGTACTTC.

V usage is TRBV5-1 and J usage is TRBJ1-3; D is unresolved. The V and J ends lost 3 bases and 4 bases respectively, with 20 bases between them. This CDR3 has 17 residues. Germline CDR1 and CDR2: SGHRS and YFSETQ. In DNA, the CDR3 is TGCGCCAGCAGCTCAGCCGGGCACCAAGGGCCCGGAAACACCATATATTTT. Its translation: CASSSAGHQGPGNTIYF.

The chain joins TRBV5-1 to TRBJ2-7; 7 positions agree with TRBD1. Germline V gene sequence: CDR1 SGHRS, CDR2 YFSETQ. There are 13 residues in the CDR3. V was pared by 4 bases and J by 5 bases, with 6 bases of the junction left unmatched. CDR3 in amino acids: CASSGTQGNEQYF. The CDR3 nucleotides are TGCGCCAGCAGCGGAACACAGGGGAACGAGCAGTACTTC.